The sequence of this TCR beta chain was determined in a study of blood T cell repertoires in COVID-19. Study overall: Material from acute and convalescent COVID-19 was sourced from the United States, Italy and Spain.

The trim removed 4 bases at V and 3 bases at J, leaving 5 bases unmatched. Germline V gives CDR1 SGDLS, CDR2 YYNGEE. The CDR3 sequence is 14 residues long. Per the original data handling: Amplification from reference gene primers served as the basis for estimated nucleated cell counts. Repertoires were generated with immunoSEQ multiplex PCR, while TCRdb's copy carries only in-frame clones and drops some. The V and J calls and the clone size are those of that table, but D and trimming were determined from the DNA. The table lists about 14,000 clones, roughly 84% of them singletons. This chain connects TRBV9 to TRBJ2-7; 9 bases agree with TRBD2. Sequencing was carried out using peripheral blood. The receptor was isolated from a man aged 45 to 65 with active COVID-19. For the CDR3, the DNA is TGTGCCAGCAGCCCTGGACTAGCGAACTACGAGCAGTACTTC. Its translation: CASSPGLANYEQYF.